This T cell receptor beta chain was captured by sequencing in a study of CD8+ T cells in alopecia areata. Whole-study context: In an open-label trial, patients got 5 to 10 mg tofacitinib twice daily. Study results and caveats: Having just one nonresponder leaves the connection between baseline CD8+ expansion and response unresolved.

The CDR3 sequence is 15 residues long. Trimming pared 8 bases from V and 1 base from J, leaving 15 bases between. Germline CDR1 and CDR2: SNHLY and FYNNEI. Sequencing relied on a cDNA template that was reverse transcribed from extracted RNA. The assay was immunoSEQ multiplex PCR, and TCRdb's table has in-frame clones only and misses some. The sample consists of 90,000 to 100,000 clones, under 70% of them appearing once. Treatment noted: oral pan-JAK inhibitor, 5-10 mg twice daily. Alopecia areata patients provided lesional scalp punch biopsies and peripheral blood, both collected for the study. This clone has a handful of counts. As yet, its antigen is unknown.

This TCR derives from a human donor with alopecia areata. This specimen consisted of CD8+ T cells sorted from blood, obtained at week 4, from a patient treated with tofacitinib. The chain employs TRBV2 and TRBJ1-5; D is unclear. CDR3 sequence: CASHRAGYSNQPQHF. The CDR3 bases are TGTGCCAGCCACCGGGCGGGTTACAGCAATCAGCCCCAGCATTTT.